This T cell receptor (beta chain) was recovered during a study of blood T cell repertoires in COVID-19. Looking at the study overall: Whether acute or convalescent, the COVID-19 samples came from the United States, Italy and Spain. T cells, B-cell-depleted T cells, or PBMCs provided the cDNA or gDNA that served as material.

The CDR3 covers 14 residues. The V end lost 7 bases, the J end lost 5 bases, and 15 bases lay between the germline ends. Per the germline V gene, CDR1 is MNHEY and CDR2 is SVGAGI. This clone was seen once. In the authors' methods: Amplification with reference gene primers provided the estimates of nucleated cell counts. Using immunoSEQ multiplex PCR, the repertoire was profiled, and TCRdb retains in-frame clones only, with some absent. V, J and clone size reflect that table, while D and trimming were determined from the DNA. The profile covers about 320,000 clones, with around nine tenths appearing a single time and 3.5% to 5% taken by the ten largest. Participants were aged roughly 18 to 89 years from about two dozen US areas.

V is TRBV6-5 and J is TRBJ1-5; D is uncertain. Sequencing was carried out using PBMCs or T cells enriched from blood (not recorded which). This TCR derives from a woman in her twenties or thirties who had been exposed to COVID-19. The CDR3 nucleotides are TGTGCCAGCAAACCCCCTTTCGAGGATCAGCCCCAGCATTTT. Protein product: CASKPPFEDQPQHF.